This T cell receptor beta chain was identified during a study of cytomegalovirus exposure and HLA in healthy donors. Study-wide background: The 120 validation repertoires, a later analysis reported, used the same platform as the roughly 650 repertoires from the first cohort.

Data came from immunoSEQ multiplex PCR; TCRdb stores just in-frame clones and leaves some out. The sample includes approximately 98,000 clones, under 97% of them seen just once. Whole-study findings and limits: Cytomegalovirus status, reportedly, was diagnosed with high specificity and sensitivity by the classifier. First-cohort TCR clusters were later found to tend to co-occur in the 120 or so validation repertoires. Most TCR sequences proved rare, with some public TCRs found in many donors.

Points on this clone: Antigen specificity is unknown.

With V trimmed by 9 bases and J by 4 bases, 11 bases remained unmatched. There are 15 residues in the CDR3. Germline loops: CDR1 LNHDA, CDR2 SQIVND (reference sequence). Sequencing input: PBMCs. The source is a young woman in good health and CMV-seronegative. This chain uses TRBV19 with TRBJ1-1; TRBD1 matches at 10 bases. CDR3 loop: CASRTRTGGGTEAFF. CDR3 in DNA: TGTGCCAGCCGAACCAGGACAGGGGGAGGCACTGAAGCTTTCTTT.